This T cell receptor (beta chain) was identified during a study of blood T cell repertoires in COVID-19. As for the study in general: Whether acute or convalescent, the COVID-19 samples came from the United States, Italy and Spain.

V was pared by 3 bases and J by 3 bases, with 12 bases between. The germline V gene has CDR1 LNHDA and CDR2 SQIVND (reference sequence). The CDR3 is 15 residues long. Produced via immunoSEQ multiplex PCR; TCRdb's table is partial and in-frame only. The sample yields about 83,000 clones, about 87% seen once. Sequencing was performed on peripheral blood. The V call is TRBV19, the J call TRBJ1-3, with D uncertain. The clonotype was recovered from a man older than 75 with active or convalescent COVID-19. The DNA of the CDR3 is TGTGCCAGTAGTATTGGAGGTTCGGATGGAAACACCATATATTTT. Translating gives CASSIGGSDGNTIYF.